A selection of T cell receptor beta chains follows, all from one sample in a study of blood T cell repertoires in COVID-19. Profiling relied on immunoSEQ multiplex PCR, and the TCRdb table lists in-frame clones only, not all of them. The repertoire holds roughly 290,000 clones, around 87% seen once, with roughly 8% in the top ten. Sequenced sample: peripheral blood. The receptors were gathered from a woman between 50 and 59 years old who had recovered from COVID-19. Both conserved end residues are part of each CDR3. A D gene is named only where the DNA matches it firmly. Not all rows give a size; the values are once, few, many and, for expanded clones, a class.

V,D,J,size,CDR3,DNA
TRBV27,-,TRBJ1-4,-,CASSRFFRAATNEKLFF,TGTGCCAGCAGTCGTTTTTTCAGGGCGGCAACTAATGAAAAACTGTTTTTT
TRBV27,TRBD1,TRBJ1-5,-,CASTQGFNQPQHF,TGTGCCAGCACACAGGGGTTCAATCAGCCCCAGCATTTT
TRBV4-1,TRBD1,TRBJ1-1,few,CASSVGQGNTEAFF,TGCGCCAGCAGCGTTGGACAGGGGAACACTGAAGCTTTCTTT
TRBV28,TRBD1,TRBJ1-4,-,CASRTSGTGNEKLFF,TGTGCCAGCAGAACATCCGGGACAGGGAATGAAAAACTGTTTTTT
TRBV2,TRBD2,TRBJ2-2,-,CASRREVGELFF,TGTGCCAGCCGGCGGGAGGTCGGGGAGCTGTTTTTT
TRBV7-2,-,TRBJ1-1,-,CASSPFVTGRTEAFF,TGTGCCAGCAGCCCGTTCGTTACAGGGCGCACTGAAGCTTTCTTT
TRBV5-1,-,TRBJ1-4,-,CASSPARVTNEKLFF,TGCGCCAGCAGCCCTGCACGAGTAACTAATGAAAAACTGTTTTTT
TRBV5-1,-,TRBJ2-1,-,CASSFDFVQFF,TGCGCCAGCAGCTTCGACTTTGTGCAGTTCTTC
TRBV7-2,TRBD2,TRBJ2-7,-,CASRQREGAIDEQYF,TGTGCCAGCAGACAGCGGGAGGGCGCGATCGACGAGCAGTACTTC
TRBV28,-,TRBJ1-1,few,CASSFPDSMNTEAFF,TGTGCCAGCAGTTTCCCGGACAGTATGAACACTGAAGCTTTCTTT
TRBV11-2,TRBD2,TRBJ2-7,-,CASSPVASGTYEQYF,TGTGCCAGCAGCCCTGTGGCTAGCGGGACCTACGAGCAGTACTTC
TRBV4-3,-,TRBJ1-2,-,CASSQNPFQSSVYTF,TGCGCCAGCAGCCAAAATCCCTTCCAAAGCTCCGTCTACACCTTC
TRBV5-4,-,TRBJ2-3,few,CASSLVSSTDTQYF,TGTGCCAGCAGCTTGGTGTCTAGCACAGATACGCAGTATTTT
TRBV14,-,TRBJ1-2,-,CASSQGGSLYGYTF,TGTGCCAGCAGCCAAGGGGGCTCCCTTTATGGCTACACCTTC
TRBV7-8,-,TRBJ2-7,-,CASSLDRAETTIEQYF,TGTGCCAGCAGCTTAGACAGGGCAGAAACTACGATCGAGCAGTACTTC
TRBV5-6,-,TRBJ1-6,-,CASSATEELNSPLHF,TGTGCCAGCAGCGCGACCGAGGAGTTGAATTCACCCCTCCACTTT
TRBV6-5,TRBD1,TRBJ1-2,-,CASSPTGQDYGYTF,TGTGCCAGCAGTCCTACGGGACAGGACTATGGCTACACCTTC
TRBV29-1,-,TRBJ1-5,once,CSVARGYNQPQHF,TGCAGCGTTGCTAGGGGTTATAATCAGCCCCAGCATTTT
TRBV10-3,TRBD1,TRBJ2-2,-,CAISQPGQGSSGELFF,TGTGCCATCAGCCAACCGGGACAGGGGTCCTCCGGGGAGCTGTTTTTT
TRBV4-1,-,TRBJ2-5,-,CASSQDWGELQETQYF,TGCGCCAGCAGCCAAGATTGGGGGGAACTCCAAGAGACCCAGTACTTC
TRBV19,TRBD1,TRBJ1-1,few,CASSIRGTGTEAFF,TGTGCCAGTAGTATCAGGGGGACGGGCACTGAAGCTTTCTTT
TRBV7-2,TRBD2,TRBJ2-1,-,CASSPETSRNEQFF,TGTGCCAGCAGCCCGGAGACTAGCCGCAATGAGCAGTTCTTC
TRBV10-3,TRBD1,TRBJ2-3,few,CATWTGAEDTQYF,TGTGCCACCTGGACAGGGGCGGAAGATACGCAGTATTTT
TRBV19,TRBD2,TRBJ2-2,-,CASSPTLPGLAGVPGELFF,TGTGCCAGTAGTCCTACCCTCCCAGGACTAGCGGGAGTGCCCGGGGAGCTGTTTTTT
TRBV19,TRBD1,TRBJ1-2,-,CASVSSATGSGHGYTF,TGTGCCAGTGTTTCCTCCGCGACAGGGTCGGGCCATGGCTACACCTTC
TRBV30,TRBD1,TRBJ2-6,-,CAWTPPGQGARGANVLTF,TGTGCCTGGACCCCTCCGGGACAGGGGGCTCGAGGGGCCAACGTCCTGACTTTC